The source of this T cell receptor (beta chain) is a study of STAT5B mutations in CD4+ large granular lymphocyte leukemia. Comment on this clone: The target antigen is unknown.

Original methodology: A productive frequency of 2.59 x 10-5 was the lowest detectable. Here immunoSEQ multiplex PCR was the method, and the copy in TCRdb shows in-frame clones only, minus some. V and J calls and clone size are as listed in that table; D and trimming were resolved from the DNA. The sample holds about 32,000 clones, 85% seen once. The CDR3 covers 14 residues. V trimming: 5 bases; J trimming: 4 bases; junction bases outside the gene matches: 4. Germline lookup yields CDR1 SNHLY and CDR2 FYNNEI. Findings and limits, study-wide: The CD4+ versus CD8+ T-LGLL clonality difference may reflect limited sample size. Main leukemic clonotypes were patient-specific, but more than 20% appeared at low frequency elsewhere.

This TCR was recovered from a human donor in good health. Sequenced input: CD4+ T cells from blood buffy coats. The chain joins TRBV2 to TRBJ1-2; 10 bases align to TRBD1. CDR3 protein: CASSTTGGGYGYTF. DNA of the CDR3: TGTGCCAGCAGTACGACAGGGGGCGGCTATGGCTACACCTTC.